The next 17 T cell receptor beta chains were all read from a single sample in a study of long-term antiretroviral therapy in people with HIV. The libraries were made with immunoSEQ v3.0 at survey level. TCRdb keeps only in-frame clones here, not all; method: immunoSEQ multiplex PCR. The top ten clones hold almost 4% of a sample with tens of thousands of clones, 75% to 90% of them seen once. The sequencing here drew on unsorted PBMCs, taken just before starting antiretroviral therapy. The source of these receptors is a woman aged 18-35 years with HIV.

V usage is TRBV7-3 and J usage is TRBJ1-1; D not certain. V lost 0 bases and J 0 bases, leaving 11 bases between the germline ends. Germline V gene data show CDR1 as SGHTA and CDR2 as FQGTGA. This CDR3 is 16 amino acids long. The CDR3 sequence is CASSLTPRGLNTEAFF. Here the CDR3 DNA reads TGTGCCAGCAGCTTAACTCCTCGCGGCCTGAACACTGAAGCTTTCTTT.

The CDR3 sequence is CASSLAQGPNSPLHF. DNA of the CDR3: TGTGCCAGCAGCTTAGCTCAAGGGCCCAATTCACCCCTCCACTTT. The V gene is TRBV11-2, the J gene TRBJ1-6; D call uncertain. V was clipped by 1 base and J by 7 bases, with 11 bases between them. Germline lookup yields CDR1 SGHAT and CDR2 FQNNGV. The length of the CDR3 is 15 residues.

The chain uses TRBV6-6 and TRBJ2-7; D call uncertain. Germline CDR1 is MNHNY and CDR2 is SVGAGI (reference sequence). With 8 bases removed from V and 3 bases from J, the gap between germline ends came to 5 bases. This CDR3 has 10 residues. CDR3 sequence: CASGYYEQYF. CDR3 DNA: TGTGCCAGCGGGTACTACGAGCAGTACTTC.

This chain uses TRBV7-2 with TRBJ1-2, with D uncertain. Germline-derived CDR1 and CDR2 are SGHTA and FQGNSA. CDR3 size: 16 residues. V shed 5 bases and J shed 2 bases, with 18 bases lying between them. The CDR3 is CASSLALGRRNYGYTF. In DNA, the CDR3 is TGTGCCAGCAGCCTGGCTCTCGGACGGAGGAACTATGGCTACACCTTC.

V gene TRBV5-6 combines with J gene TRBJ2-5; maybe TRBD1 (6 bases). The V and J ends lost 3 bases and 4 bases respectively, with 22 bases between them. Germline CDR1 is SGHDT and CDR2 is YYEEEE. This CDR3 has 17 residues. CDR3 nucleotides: TGTGCCAGCAGCTCTCGCGTAACAGGGATTACGGGAGAGACCCAGTACTTC. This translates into CASSSRVTGITGETQYF.

The CDR3 region has the DNA TGTGCCAGCAGCGCCCCGGAGAGTCTCATCTCTGGGGCCAACGTCCTGACTTTC. It specifies CASSAPESLISGANVLTF. The J gene is TRBJ2-6, the V gene TRBV7-6; D not resolved. Per the germline V gene, CDR1 is SGHVS and CDR2 is FNYEAQ. Trimming pared 5 bases from V and 0 bases from J, leaving 17 bases between. This CDR3 is 18 amino acids long.

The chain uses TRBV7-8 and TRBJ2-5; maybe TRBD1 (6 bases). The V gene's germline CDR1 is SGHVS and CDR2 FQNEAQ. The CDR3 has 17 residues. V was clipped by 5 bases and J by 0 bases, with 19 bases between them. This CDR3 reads CASSQAVSGVYQETQYF. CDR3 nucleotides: TGTGCCAGCAGCCAGGCGGTGTCAGGGGTGTACCAAGAGACCCAGTACTTC.

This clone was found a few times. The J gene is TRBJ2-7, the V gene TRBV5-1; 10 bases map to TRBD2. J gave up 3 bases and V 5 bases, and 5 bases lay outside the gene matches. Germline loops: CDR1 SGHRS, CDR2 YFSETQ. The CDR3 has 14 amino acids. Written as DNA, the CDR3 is TGCGCCAGCAGACTAGCGGGAAACCTCTACGAGCAGTACTTC. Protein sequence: CASRLAGNLYEQYF.

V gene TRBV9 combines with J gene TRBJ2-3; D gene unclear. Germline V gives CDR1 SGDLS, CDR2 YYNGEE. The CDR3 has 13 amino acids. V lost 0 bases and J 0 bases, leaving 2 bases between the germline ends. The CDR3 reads CASSVDSTDTQYF. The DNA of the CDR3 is TGTGCCAGCAGCGTAGATAGCACAGATACGCAGTATTTT.

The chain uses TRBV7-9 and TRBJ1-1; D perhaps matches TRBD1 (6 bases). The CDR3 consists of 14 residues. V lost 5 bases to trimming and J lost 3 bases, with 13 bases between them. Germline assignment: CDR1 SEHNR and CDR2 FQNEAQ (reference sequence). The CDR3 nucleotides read TGTGCCAGCAGCCCGAATAACAGGGACACTGAAGCTTTCTTT. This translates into CASSPNNRDTEAFF.

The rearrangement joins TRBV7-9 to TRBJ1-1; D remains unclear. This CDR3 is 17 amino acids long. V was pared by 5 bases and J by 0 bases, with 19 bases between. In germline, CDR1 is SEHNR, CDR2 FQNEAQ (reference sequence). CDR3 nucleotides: TGTGCCAGCAGCCCGAGGGCGGCAGTTCTCATGAACACTGAAGCTTTCTTT. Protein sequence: CASSPRAAVLMNTEAFF.

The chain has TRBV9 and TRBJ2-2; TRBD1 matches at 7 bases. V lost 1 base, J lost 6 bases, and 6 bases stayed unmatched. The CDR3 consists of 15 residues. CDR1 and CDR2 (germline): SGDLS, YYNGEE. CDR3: CASSVIEGAAGELFF. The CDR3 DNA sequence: TGTGCCAGCAGCGTAATCGAGGGGGCCGCCGGGGAGCTGTTTTTT. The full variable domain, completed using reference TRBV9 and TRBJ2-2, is DSGVTQTPKHLITATGQRVTLRCSPRSGDLSVYWYQQSLDQGLQFLIQYYNGEERAKGNILERFSAQQFPDLHSELNLSSLELGDSALYFCASSVIEGAAGELFFGEGSRLTVL.

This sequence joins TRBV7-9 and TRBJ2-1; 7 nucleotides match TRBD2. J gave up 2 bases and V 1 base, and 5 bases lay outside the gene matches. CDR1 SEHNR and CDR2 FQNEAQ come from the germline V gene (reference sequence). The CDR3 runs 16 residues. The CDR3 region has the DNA TGTGCCAGCAGCTTAGTTGCGGGAGTGACCTACAATGAGCAGTTCTTC. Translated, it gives CASSLVAGVTYNEQFF.

The DNA of the CDR3 is TGCGCCAGCAGCCAATGGCAGGCCACCTACGAGCAGTACTTC. Residues: CASSQWQATYEQYF. The chain is built from TRBV4-3 and TRBJ2-7; D remains ambiguous. Trimming removed 2 bases at V and 2 bases at J, with 10 bases between. This CDR3 has 14 residues. The germline V gene has CDR1 LGHNA and CDR2 YSLEER.

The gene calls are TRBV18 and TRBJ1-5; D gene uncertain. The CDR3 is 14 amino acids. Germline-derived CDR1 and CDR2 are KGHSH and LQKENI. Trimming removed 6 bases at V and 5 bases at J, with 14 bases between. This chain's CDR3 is CASSPGHGDQPQHF. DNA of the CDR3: TGTGCCAGCTCTCCGGGTCACGGGGATCAGCCCCAGCATTTT.

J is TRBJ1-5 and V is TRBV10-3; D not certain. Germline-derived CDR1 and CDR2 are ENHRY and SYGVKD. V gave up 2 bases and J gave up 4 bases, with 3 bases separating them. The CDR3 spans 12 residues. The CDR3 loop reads CAISEGNQPQHF. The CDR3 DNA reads TGTGCCATCAGTGAGGGAAATCAGCCCCAGCATTTT.

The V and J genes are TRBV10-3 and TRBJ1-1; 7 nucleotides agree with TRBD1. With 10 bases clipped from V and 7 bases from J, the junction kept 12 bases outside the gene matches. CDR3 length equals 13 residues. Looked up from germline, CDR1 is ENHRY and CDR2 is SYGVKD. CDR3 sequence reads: CATRGLQGHEAFF. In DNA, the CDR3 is TGTGCCACCAGGGGGTTACAGGGGCATGAAGCTTTCTTT.